This record looks at one TCR beta chain sequence and its context. Its antigen remains unknown. This specimen comes from a study of T cell responses to AZD1222 COVID-19 vaccine. Findings and caveats of the study: Spike-wide coverage was observed for vaccine-associated CD4 TCRs, with dominant responses at 160-218 and 743-854.

The table came from immunoSEQ multiplex PCR; TCRdb's copy has only in-frame clones and leaves some out. The sample shows 200,000 to 250,000 clones, about 95% of them seen only once. CDR3 length: 16 amino acids. CDR1 is MNHNS and CDR2 is SASEGT in the germline V gene. Trimming took off 4 bases at V and 1 base at J, with 14 bases between the two ends. The clonotype comes from an adult who received the MenACWY meningococcal vaccine as a control. The chain links TRBV6-1 to TRBJ1-3; D is uncertain. Sequencing was performed on peripheral blood, taken 28 days after the second dose of the MenACWY control vaccine. The CDR3 protein is CASSGGFTASGNTIYF. CDR3 in DNA: TGTGCCAGCAGTGGGGGTTTTACAGCTTCTGGAAACACCATATATTTT.